This section outlines one TCR beta chain sequence together with its context. CDR3 size: 14 residues. The V gene end was trimmed by 6 bases and the J gene end by 4 bases; junction bases not matched to a gene: 7. Germline V gene data show CDR1 as KGHSH and CDR2 as LQKENI. This record belongs to a study of T cell responses to AZD1222 COVID-19 vaccine. Produced via immunoSEQ multiplex PCR; TCRdb's table is partial and in-frame only. The table lists around 72,000 clones, roughly 82% of them singletons. Sequenced material: peripheral blood, taken on day 0 of AZD1222 vaccination. The sequence was collected from an adult in good health. This chain joins TRBV18 and TRBJ2-5, with 8 bases matching TRBD2. The CDR3 DNA sequence: TGTGCCAGCTCTTCACGGGAGGGCCGAGAGACCCAGTACTTC. Its protein product is CASSSREGRETQYF.